The 15 T cell receptor beta chains below were found in one sample sequenced in a study of vaccination effects on CD4 cells after COVID-19. Antigens of these TCRs are unknown. Profiling relied on immunoSEQ multiplex PCR, and the TCRdb table lists in-frame clones only, not all of them. This sample carries 55,000 to 75,000 clones, roughly 70% of them seen once, and the ten largest clones take less than 5%. Antigen-specific CD4+ T cells were expanded (with viral peptide pools) by the ViraFEST assay ahead of sequencing. Scientists isolated CD4+ T cells after a roughly 10-day culture period ended. Having tested negative for nucleocapsid antibodies, the vaccine recipients showed no prior SARS-CoV-2 infection. The starting material was CD4+ T cells from PBMCs cultured with HCoV-OC43 spike peptides, obtained before COVID-19 vaccination. Subset noted: HCoV-OC43 spike overlapping peptide pool stimulation. The origin of the receptors is a human donor who received a COVID-19 vaccine.

V is TRBV6-5 and J is TRBJ1-1, with a tentative D call TRBD1 (5 bases). This CDR3 has 15 amino acids. Germline CDR1 is MNHEY and CDR2 is SVGAGI. V was trimmed by 5 bases and J by 0 bases, leaving 13 bases between them. CDR3 sequence reads: CASSPRQKVNTEAFF. CDR3 nucleotides: TGTGCCAGCAGTCCCCGACAGAAAGTGAACACTGAAGCTTTCTTT.

This chain uses TRBV30 with TRBJ2-1; 7 bases fit TRBD2. CDR3 length: 16 residues. The V and J ends lost 0 bases and 4 bases, in that order; junction bases with no gene match: 9. CDR1 and CDR2 from the germline V gene are GTSNPN and SVGIG (reference sequence). The CDR3 sequence is CAWSVFRDYLYNEQFF. The CDR3 bases are TGTGCCTGGAGTGTGTTTCGGGACTACCTTTACAATGAGCAGTTCTTC.

The chain has TRBV18 and TRBJ1-2, with 8 bases that match TRBD1. Per germline, CDR1 KGHSH and CDR2 LQKENI. The CDR3 has 13 residues. V lost 2 bases, J lost 8 bases, and 4 bases stayed unmatched. Here the CDR3 reads CASSPGGQGGYTF. The CDR3 DNA sequence: TGTGCCAGCTCACCAGGAGGACAGGGAGGCTACACCTTC.

This clone was counted a single time. The chain recombines TRBV29-1 with TRBJ2-5; 8 bases are shared with TRBD1. CDR3 length equals 13 residues. Trimming took 5 bases from V and 5 from J; bases not matched to a gene: 7. CDR1 and CDR2 (germline): SQVTM, ANQGSEA. The chain's CDR3 is CSVRRGPGETQYF. CDR3 nucleotides: TGCAGCGTTCGCAGGGGGCCGGGGGAGACCCAGTACTTC.

Written as DNA, the CDR3 is TGTGCCAGCAGCCCTAACTCGTATAGCAATCAGCCCCAGCATTTT. Its protein is CASSPNSYSNQPQHF. The chain carries TRBV7-2 and TRBJ1-5, with D uncertain. The CDR3 covers 15 residues. Germline CDR1 reads SGHTA; CDR2 reads FQGNSA. V shed 5 bases and J shed 0 bases, with 11 bases lying between them.

This clone has more than one count but fewer than ten. This rearrangement joins TRBV5-5 to TRBJ1-6, with a possible D match to TRBD1 (5 bases). The V and J ends lost 0 bases and 10 bases respectively, with 17 bases between them. The CDR3 extends over 16 amino acids. In germline, CDR1 is SGHKS, CDR2 YYEKEE (reference sequence). The CDR3 protein is CASSLGPGKAGSPLHF. As DNA, the CDR3 is TGTGCCAGCAGCTTGGGGCCAGGGAAGGCGGGCTCACCCCTCCACTTT.

The chain recombines TRBV7-2 with TRBJ2-7, with 12 bases that match TRBD1. V shed 6 bases and J 6 bases; nucleotides not matched to a gene: 9. CDR1 is SGHTA, CDR2 FQGNSA, per germline. The CDR3 runs 15 residues. This CDR3 reads CASSYSGTGGFEQYV. The CDR3 nucleotides are TGTGCCAGCAGTTATTCCGGGACAGGGGGCTTCGAGCAGTACGTC.

V gene TRBV11-3 combines with J gene TRBJ2-3, with a tentative D call TRBD2 (6 bases). Deletions cut 5 bases from V and 0 bases from J, with 12 bases between. CDR3 size: 15 residues. Germline CDR1 SGHNT, CDR2 YENEEA. The CDR3 DNA sequence: TGTGCCAGCAGCCCCAAAGGGACTAGCACAGATACGCAGTATTTT. Protein: CASSPKGTSTDTQYF.

The chain combines TRBV19 with TRBJ2-3; tentatively, D is TRBD2 (5 bases). V lost 7 bases and J lost 2, with 16 bases in between. Germline-derived CDR1 and CDR2 are LNHDA and SQIVND (reference sequence). The CDR3 covers 15 residues. The CDR3: CASMTSGRTTDTQYF. The CDR3 DNA reads TGTGCCAGTATGACGAGCGGCCGAACCACAGATACGCAGTATTTT.

V gene TRBV24-1 combines with J gene TRBJ1-5; D not resolved. Germline CDR1 and CDR2: KGHDR and SFDVKD. The V end lost 12 bases, the J end lost 2 bases, and 16 bases lay between the germline ends. This CDR3 contains 14 residues. This chain's CDR3 is CAPRARPRNQPQHF. CDR3 coding DNA: TGTGCCCCGCGCGCCCGGCCCCGCAATCAGCCCCAGCATTTT.

The V call is TRBV10-3, the J call TRBJ2-6, with a weak D call TRBD1 (5 bases). V lost 7 bases and J lost 0, with 10 bases in between. This CDR3 comprises 15 residues. CDR1 ENHRY and CDR2 SYGVKD come from the germline V gene. The CDR3 sequence: CAITGQSSGANVLTF. The CDR3 bases are TGTGCCATCACAGGACAAAGCTCTGGGGCCAACGTCCTGACTTTC.

J is TRBJ2-7 and V is TRBV2, with a tentative D call TRBD1 (5 bases). The germline CDR1 and CDR2 sequences are SNHLY and FYNNEI. The CDR3 runs 12 residues. Deletions cut 8 bases from V and 3 bases from J, with 11 bases between. The CDR3 region has the DNA TGTGCCAGCGCTCCGACAGTCTACGAGCAGTACGTC. Translating gives CASAPTVYEQYV.

The chain uses TRBV24-1 and TRBJ2-6; 10 bases agree with TRBD1. V shed 5 bases and J 0 bases; nucleotides not matched to a gene: 12. Looked up from germline, CDR1 is KGHDR and CDR2 is SFDVKD. The CDR3 is 20 residues long. CDR3 sequence reads: CATSGAPGTGDYSGANVLTF. The CDR3 DNA reads as TGTGCCACCAGTGGCGCTCCTGGGACAGGGGATTACTCTGGGGCCAACGTCCTGACTTTC.

The CDR3 region is CATSRDFGFSGLNTGELFF. The CDR3 DNA sequence: TGTGCCACCAGCAGAGATTTCGGATTCTCGGGACTAAACACCGGGGAGCTGTTTTTT. The chain links TRBV15 to TRBJ2-2; 7 bases align to TRBD2. Germline trimming cut 0 bases from V and 2 bases from J; bases unmatched to any gene: 12. The length of the CDR3 is 19 residues. CDR1 and CDR2 (germline): LNHNV, YYDKDF (reference sequence).

This clone was counted a few times. This sequence joins TRBV19 and TRBJ1-4; D is ambiguous. The length of the CDR3 is 15 residues. CDR1 LNHDA and CDR2 SQIVND come from the germline V gene (reference sequence). Deletions cut 4 bases from V and 4 bases from J, with 13 bases between. CDR3 sequence reads: CASSTKRSDNEKLFF. The CDR3 region has the DNA TGTGCCAGTAGTACTAAGAGGTCGGATAATGAAAAACTGTTTTTT.